This T cell receptor beta chain was obtained from a study of CD8 T cells in Susac syndrome. Background on the study: Intravenous immunoglobulin alone or corticosteroids were being given to patients with Susac syndrome at blood draw, unless they were therapy-naive.

Only one count was recorded for this clonotype. In germline, CDR1 is MNHEY, CDR2 SMNVEV (reference sequence). V was shortened by 0 bases and J by 5 bases, with 16 bases between the two germline ends. This CDR3 is built from 16 residues. Reverse transcription of roughly 0.45 to 1 ug RNA was performed with random hexamers. TCRdb used MiXCR to reprocess the immunoSEQ multiplex PCR reads, holding one entry per CDR3 protein. The data contain around 53,000 distinct CDR3 sequences, 85% to 95% of them seen just once; the ten biggest clones take up approximately 0.8%. This sequence originates from a human donor with Susac syndrome. Sequenced sample: CD8+ T cells from PBMCs. V gene TRBV27 combines with J gene TRBJ2-5; D assignment may be TRBD1 or TRBD2 (6 bases each). The DNA of the CDR3 is TGTGCCAGCAGTTTATCGGAAGGGGGGCAAGGGGAGACCCAGTACTTC. It encodes CASSLSEGGQGETQYF.